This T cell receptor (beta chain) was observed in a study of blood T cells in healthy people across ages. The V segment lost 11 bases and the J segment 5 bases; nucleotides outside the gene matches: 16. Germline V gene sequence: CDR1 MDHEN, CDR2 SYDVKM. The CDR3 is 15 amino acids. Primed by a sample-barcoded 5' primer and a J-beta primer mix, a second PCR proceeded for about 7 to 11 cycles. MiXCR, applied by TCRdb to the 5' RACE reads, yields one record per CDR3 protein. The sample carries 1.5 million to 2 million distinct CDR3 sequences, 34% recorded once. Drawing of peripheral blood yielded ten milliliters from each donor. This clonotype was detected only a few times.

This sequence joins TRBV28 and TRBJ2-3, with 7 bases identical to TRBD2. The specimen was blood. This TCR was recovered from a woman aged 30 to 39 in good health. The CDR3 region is CARNSAGLQGDTQYF. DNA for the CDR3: TGTGCCCGCAATTCAGCGGGGCTTCAGGGAGATACGCAGTATTTT. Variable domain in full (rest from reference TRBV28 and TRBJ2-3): DVKVTQSSRYLVKRTGEKVFLECVQDMDHENMFWYRQDPGLGLRLIYFSYDVKMKEKGDIPEGYSVSREKKERFSLILESASTNQTSMYLCARNSAGLQGDTQYFGPGTRLTVL.